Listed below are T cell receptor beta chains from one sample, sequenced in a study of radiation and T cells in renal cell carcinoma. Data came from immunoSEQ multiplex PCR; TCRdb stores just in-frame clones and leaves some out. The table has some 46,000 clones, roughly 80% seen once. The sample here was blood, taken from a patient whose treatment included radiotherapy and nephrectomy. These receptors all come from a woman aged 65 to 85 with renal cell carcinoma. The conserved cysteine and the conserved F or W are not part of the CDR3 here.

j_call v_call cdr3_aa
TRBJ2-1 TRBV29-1 SVAGTSGGYNEQF
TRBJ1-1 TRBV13 ASSAYSFQNTEAF
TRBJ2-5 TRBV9 ASSVGLGQETQY
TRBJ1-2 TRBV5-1 ASSLGGEGNYGYT
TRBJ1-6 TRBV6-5 ASSYTWDSWNSPLH
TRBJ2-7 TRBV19 ASSILGHEQY
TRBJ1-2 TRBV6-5 ASSSGGLGRGYT
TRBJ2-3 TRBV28 ASSSPQDDTDTQY
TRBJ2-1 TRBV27 ASSPRSNRVSYNEQF
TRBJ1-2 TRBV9 ASSVGRGSHYGYT
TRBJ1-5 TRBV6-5 ASSYGSNQPQH
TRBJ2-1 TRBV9 ASSTRQGGNNEQF
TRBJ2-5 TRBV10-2 ASSESTLAAGTKTQY
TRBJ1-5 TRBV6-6 ASSYGRGANQPQH
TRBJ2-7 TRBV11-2 ASTSIGGSYEQY
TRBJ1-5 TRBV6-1 ASSEARGSNQPQH
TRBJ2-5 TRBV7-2 ASSHGLAGGGIRAQY
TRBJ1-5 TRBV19 ASLRQGFNQPQH
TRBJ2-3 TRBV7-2 ASSLKRELLAFTDTQY
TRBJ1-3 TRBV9 ASSAPGTGLVKIY
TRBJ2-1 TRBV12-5 ASGPTQQVMF
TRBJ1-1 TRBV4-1 ASSQGWGNTEAF
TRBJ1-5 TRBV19 ASSFGTAINQPQH
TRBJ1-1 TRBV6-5 ASSPPGGNTEAF
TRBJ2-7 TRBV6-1 ASSEEPQWIYEQY
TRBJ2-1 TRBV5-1 ASSLGSGTGINEQF
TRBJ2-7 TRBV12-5 ASGRDSYEQY
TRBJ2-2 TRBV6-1 ASSDAAGNTGELF
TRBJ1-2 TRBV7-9 ASSLMGGDGYT
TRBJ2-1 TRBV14 ASSRSGTSINEQF
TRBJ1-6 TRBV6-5 ATGPVERYNSPLH
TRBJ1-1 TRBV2 ASSEEGTENTEAF
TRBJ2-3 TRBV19 ASTVQGADTQY
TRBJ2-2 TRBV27 ASTPRITDTGELF
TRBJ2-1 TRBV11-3 ASSKGTSGSDNEQF
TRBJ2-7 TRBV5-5 ASSLAAGGAFGEQY
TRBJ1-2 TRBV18 ASSPFGQGADYGYT
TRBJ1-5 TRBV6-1 ASSEQGGAPNQPQH
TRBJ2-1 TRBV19 ASSPGRGRVDEQF
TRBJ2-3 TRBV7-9 ASSPTGQGLGDTQY
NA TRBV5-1 ASSLGTLAERGEQY
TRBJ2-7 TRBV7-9 ASSLRTSSYEQY
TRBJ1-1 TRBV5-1 ASSVVQGAMNTEAF
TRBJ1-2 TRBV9 ASSGTGTGDGYT
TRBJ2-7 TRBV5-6 ASSPTSGGSYEQY
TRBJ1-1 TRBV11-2 ASSLVRGETDQAF
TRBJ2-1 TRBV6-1 ASSGTSGGSDEQF
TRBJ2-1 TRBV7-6 ASSPLAGGNEQF
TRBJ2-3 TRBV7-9 ASSPLGGSTDTQY
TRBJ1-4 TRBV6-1 ASSDSITNEKLF
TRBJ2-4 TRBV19 ASSMDGFKNIQY
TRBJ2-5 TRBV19 ASSIWQGETQY
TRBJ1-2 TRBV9 ASSVGDRGNYGYT
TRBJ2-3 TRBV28 ASSFFGGAGSDTQY
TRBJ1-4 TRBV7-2 ASSLVGQPEKLF
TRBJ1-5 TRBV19 ASSRIAQPQH
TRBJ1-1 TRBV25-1 ASSVGAVKTEAF